These T cell receptor beta chains were read from a single sample in a study of immune evolution from preneoplasia to lung adenocarcinoma. Using immunoSEQ multiplex PCR, the repertoire was profiled, and TCRdb retains in-frame clones only, with some absent. The table lists almost 3,000 clones, more than 75% of them singletons. Sequenced sample: FFPE adjacent normal lung tissue. These TCRs come from a person aged 60-79 years with lung adenocarcinoma. CDR3s include the opening cysteine and the closing phenylalanine or tryptophan. Each record gives: V gene, clone size, J gene, D gene, CDR3 DNA, CDR3 protein. D genes are given only for firm matches. Only part of the rows carry a size: once, few, many, or a class if the clone is expanded.

TRBV28	-	TRBJ1-4	-	TGTGCCAGCAGTTTACGCCAGGGTACTCTTGAAAAACTGTTTTTT	CASSLRQGTLEKLFF
TRBV19	-	TRBJ2-3	TRBD1	TGTGCCAGTAGTATACGGACAGGGGGCGGGGATACGCAGTATTTT	CASSIRTGGGDTQYF
TRBV19	few	TRBJ2-3	-	TGTGCCAGTAGTACGATTCCGCCTCTCCCACCTTATAGCACAGATACGCAGTATTTT	CASSTIPPLPPYSTDTQYF
TRBV6-5	-	TRBJ2-7	-	TGTGCCAGCAACCACCCGGACTACGAGCAGTACTTC	CASNHPDYEQYF
TRBV28	-	TRBJ2-7	TRBD2	TGTGCCAGCAGGAACCGGGACTACAATAGCTTATACGTCTTC	CASRNRDYNSLYVF
TRBV19	few	TRBJ2-7	-	TGTGCCAGTAGTATCTTCCAGGGGGAGCAGTACTTC	CASSIFQGEQYF
TRBV14	-	TRBJ2-3	-	TGTGCCAGCAGCCAAGAAGGGGGAGCGGGTCCTGTCACAGATACGCAGTATTTT	CASSQEGGAGPVTDTQYF
TRBV9	-	TRBJ2-5	-	TGTGCCAGCAGCGTAACCCTCAGGGAGCAAGAGACCCAGTACTTC	CASSVTLREQETQYF
TRBV21-1	-	TRBJ2-5	-	TGTGCCAGCAGACAAAAAGCTCCCGGGGATCAAGGGGTAGAGACCCAGTACTTC	CASRQKAPGDQGVETQYF
TRBV5-1	-	TRBJ2-5	TRBD2	TGCGCCAGCAGCTTGTCCAGCGGGAGCCAAGAGACCCAGTACTTC	CASSLSSGSQETQYF
TRBV6-5	-	TRBJ1-3	-	TGTGCCAGCAGTTACTCGCAGGGGACTGGAAACACCATATATTTT	CASSYSQGTGNTIYF
TRBV4-1	-	TRBJ2-7	TRBD2	TGCGCCAGCAGCCGACTAGCGGGGGGCGAGCAGTACTTC	CASSRLAGGEQYF
TRBV15	-	TRBJ2-5	-	TGTGCCACCAGCAGAGATAGGGCGACCCAGTACTTC	CATSRDRATQYF
TRBV12-5	-	TRBJ2-1	TRBD2	TGTGCTAGTGGTTTGACTAGCGGGGGGCCGTTTGAGCAGTTCTTC	CASGLTSGGPFEQFF
TRBV4-1	-	TRBJ2-7	-	TGCGCCAGCAGCCAAAGTGGTAGGTTTACCTACGAGCAGTACTTC	CASSQSGRFTYEQYF
TRBV11-3	-	TRBJ2-5	-	TGTGCCAGCAGCTTATCTCCGGGGGGCACCCAGTACTTC	CASSLSPGGTQYF
TRBV7-9	-	TRBJ1-3	TRBD1	TGTGCCAGCAGGGACCCGGGACAGAGCTCTGGAAACACCATATATTTT	CASRDPGQSSGNTIYF
TRBV19	-	TRBJ2-4	TRBD1	TGTGCCAGTAGGCCGGGACAGAGCTTAGCCAAAAACATTCAGTACTTC	CASRPGQSLAKNIQYF
TRBV5-1	-	TRBJ2-5	-	TGCGCCAGCAGCCCACTGAATGGCGGGGCACAAGAGACCCAGTACTTC	CASSPLNGGAQETQYF
TRBV5-1	-	TRBJ1-1	-	TGCGCCAGCAGGTTCAGTAAGAACACTGAAGCTTTCTTT	CASRFSKNTEAFF
TRBV9	-	TRBJ2-3	-	TGTGCCAGCAGCGTAGAAATGGGGCCGGGACACATCACAGATACGCAGTATTTT	CASSVEMGPGHITDTQYF
TRBV7-3	-	TRBJ1-1	-	TGTGCCAGCAGCCCCCAGGCAGGGTTCGACGCTTTCTTT	CASSPQAGFDAFF
TRBV28	-	TRBJ1-2	TRBD1	TGTGCCAGCAGTTCGAAAAGACAGGGGGAAGTGTATGGCTACACCTTC	CASSSKRQGEVYGYTF
TRBV10-3	-	TRBJ2-7	-	TGTGCCATCAGTGAGTCCGGGTACGAGCAGTACTTC	CAISESGYEQYF
TRBV30	-	TRBJ2-3	TRBD2	TGTGCCTGGAGACGGGACTGGGGAGGGCGTGATACGCAGTATTTT	CAWRRDWGGRDTQYF
TRBV27	-	TRBJ2-5	-	TGTGCCAGCAGTTTGTGGGCGAGTCCACAAGAGACCCAGTACTTC	CASSLWASPQETQYF
TRBV7-2	-	TRBJ2-3	-	TGTGCCAGCAGCCCCGAGTACCTTCGCACAGATACGCAGTATTTT	CASSPEYLRTDTQYF
TRBV19	-	TRBJ1-2	TRBD1	TGTGCCAGTAGTATACTGGCAGGGGGCTATGGCTACACCTTC	CASSILAGGYGYTF
TRBV9	-	TRBJ1-5	-	TGTGCCAGCAGCGTAGGCCCACCCGGGCCCCAGCATTTT	CASSVGPPGPQHF
TRBV21-1	-	TRBJ1-2	-	TGTGCCAGCAGCCAAAGGGGGGATGGCTACACCTTC	CASSQRGDGYTF
TRBV4-1	-	TRBJ2-5	-	TGCGCCAGCAGCCAAGGTCGAGGGGAGACCCAGTACTTC	CASSQGRGETQYF
TRBV5-4	-	TRBJ2-3	-	TGTGCCAGCAGCGGGACTAGCACAGATACGCAGTATTTT	CASSGTSTDTQYF
TRBV9	-	TRBJ2-7	TRBD1	TGTGCCAGCAGCGTAGGCCGGGACAGGGGAACCTACGAGCAGTACTTC	CASSVGRDRGTYEQYF
TRBV7-3	-	TRBJ1-1	-	TGTGCCAGCAGCTTAGTAGGTCAGAAAGCTTTCTTT	CASSLVGQKAFF
TRBV28	-	TRBJ1-5	-	TGTGCCAGCAGCACGACAGAGAGCAATCAGCCCCAGCATTTT	CASSTTESNQPQHF
TRBV4-1	-	TRBJ1-2	-	TGCGCCAGCAGCCCCCTTCGGACAGTCAACTATGGCTACACCTTC	CASSPLRTVNYGYTF
TRBV27	-	TRBJ2-3	-	TGTGCCAGCAGTTTAGGTGCAGGGAGCAGAGATACGCAGTATTTT	CASSLGAGSRDTQYF
TRBV5-1	-	TRBJ1-1	-	TGCGCCAGCAGCTTGGTTCCAGGGACTGAAGCTTTCTTT	CASSLVPGTEAFF
TRBV28	-	TRBJ1-4	-	TGTGCCAGCAGGTACTGGGGGACTAATGAAAAACTGTTTTTT	CASRYWGTNEKLFF
TRBV9	-	TRBJ2-2	-	TGTGCCAGCAGGGGCCCCGGGACAATACCCGGGGAGCTGTTTTTT	CASRGPGTIPGELFF